The entry below gives a single T cell receptor (beta chain) sequence along with its context. Its antigen is currently unknown. This specimen belongs to a study of human T cells and chemical hapten exposure. Broader study findings: The study found that PT1 expanded TCR counts correlated positively with patch test score.

Germline values: CDR1 GTSNPN, CDR2 SVGIG (reference sequence). The CDR3 has 13 residues. Between the trimmed V and J ends, which lost 2 bases and 7 bases, there was a span of 12 bases. TCRdb reprocessed the RACE reads via MiXCR and lists one record per CDR3 protein. Of 75,000 to 90,000 distinct CDR3 sequences listed, approximately 10% are singletons. Time point meaning: patch test 1, 2 weeks after DPC sensitization. Treatment described: therapeutic diphenylcyclopropenone sensitization with weekly scalp DPC. Patch tests were applied only after blood draws. The J gene is TRBJ1-5, the V gene TRBV30; TRBD1 might be the D (6 bases). Sequenced material: whole blood, taken in connection with sensitization to the hapten diphenylcyclopropenone (DPC). The clonotype comes from a woman aged 45-59 years with alopecia areata. Some clones in this sample may be carry-over from other donors' samples. The CDR3 DNA sequence: TGTGCCTGGAGTAACAGGGTTGGCCAGCCCCAGCATTTT. Translation: CAWSNRVGQPQHF. The whole variable domain, remainder taken from reference TRBV30 and TRBJ1-5, is SQTIHQWPATLVQPVGSPLSLECTVEGTSNPNLYWYRQAAGRGLQLLFYSVGIGQISSEVPQNLSASRPQDRQFILSSKKLLLSDSGFYLCAWSNRVGQPQHFGDGTRLSIL.